One sample yielded the 20 T cell receptor beta chains listed below, sequenced in a study of neurological immune-mediated disorders. TCRdb analysed the 5' RACE reads with MiXCR anew, one entry per CDR3 protein. In the table there are tens of thousands of distinct CDR3 sequences, less than 5.5% of which are singletons. The sample consisted of PBMCs. The receptors were gathered from a young man with multiple sclerosis.

This clonotype appeared many times. The CDR3 protein is CSVGDGTEAFF. The CDR3 region has the DNA TGCAGCGTTGGGGACGGGACTGAAGCTTTCTTT. The chain recombines TRBV29-1 with TRBJ1-1; tentative D call: TRBD1 (5 bases). The CDR3 is made up of 11 amino acids. Trimming cost V 4 bases and J 5 bases, with 8 bases left between them. CDR1 SQVTM and CDR2 ANQGSEA come from the germline V gene. Full variable domain (rest looked up from reference TRBV29-1 and TRBJ1-1): SAVISQKPSRDICQRGTSLTIQCQVDSQVTMMFWYRQQPGQSLTLIATANQGSEATYESGFVIDKFPISRPNLTFSTLTVSNMSPEDSSIYLCSVGDGTEAFFGQGTRLTVV.

The sample holds many counts of this clonotype. This chain links TRBV6-1 with TRBJ1-1; D gene ambiguous. Per the germline V gene, CDR1 is MNHNS and CDR2 is SASEGT. V shed 0 bases and J shed 4 bases, with 15 bases lying between them. The CDR3 extends over 16 amino acids. CDR3 region: CASSEAGYGGSTEAFF. CDR3 bases: TGTGCCAGCAGTGAAGCGGGGTATGGAGGAAGCACTGAAGCTTTCTTT.

The chain has TRBV11-1 and TRBJ2-2; 7 positions match TRBD1. The V gene's germline CDR1 is SGHAT and CDR2 FQDESV (reference sequence). Trimming cost V 2 bases and J 1 base; bases outside gene matches: 1. The CDR3 has 15 residues. The CDR3 coding sequence is TGTGCCAGCAGCTTACGGACAGGGAACACCGGGGAGCTGTTTTTT. It encodes CASSLRTGNTGELFF.

The chain combines TRBV5-4 with TRBJ2-5; 8 bases fit TRBD1. Per the germline V gene, CDR1 is SGHNT and CDR2 is YYREEE (reference sequence). This CDR3 is built from 15 residues. The V gene end was trimmed by 5 bases and the J gene end by 1 base; junction bases not matched to a gene: 7. CDR3 DNA sequence: TGTGCCAGCAGTCATGGGACAGGCATCCAAGAGACCCAGTACTTC. Translated, it gives CASSHGTGIQETQYF.

This clonotype was seen at least ten times. The V gene is TRBV5-1, the J gene TRBJ2-7; D remains ambiguous. CDR3 length: 12 amino acids. V dropped 1 base and J dropped 5 bases, with 7 bases sitting between them. Germline V gives CDR1 SGHRS, CDR2 YFSETQ. CDR3 coding DNA: TGCGCCAGCAGCTTGAATCCCCACGAGCAGTACTTC. As protein: CASSLNPHEQYF.

This clonotype was detected ten times or more. The V and J genes are TRBV20-1 and TRBJ1-4, with TRBD1 as a possible D gene (6 bases). The CDR3 is 13 residues long. The ends were cut back, 3 bases at V and 8 bases at J, with 13 bases in the middle. Germline V lookup: CDR1 DFQATT, CDR2 SNEGSKA (reference sequence). This CDR3 is CSASKGGGEKLFF. For the CDR3, the DNA is TGCAGTGCTAGTAAAGGGGGAGGGGAAAAACTGTTTTTT.

This clonotype occurred a few times. V is TRBV20-1 and J is TRBJ2-4, with 10 bases matching TRBD2. The germline gives CDR1 DFQATT, CDR2 SNEGSKA (reference sequence). The CDR3 sequence is 15 residues long. V trimming: 2 bases; J trimming: 3 bases; junction bases outside the gene matches: 4. In DNA form, the CDR3 reads TGCAGTGCTAGACTAGCGGGGGAAAACAAAAACATTCAGTACTTC. Amino acid sequence: CSARLAGENKNIQYF.

Only a few counts were recorded for this clonotype. An end of the junction differs from the germline gene, which may be a read error. This chain connects TRBV5-1 to TRBJ1-6; possible D gene TRBD1, 5 bases. From germline, CDR1 is SGHRS and CDR2 YFSETQ. The CDR3 runs 14 residues. The CDR3 sequence: CASSLGVMESPLHF. DNA of the CDR3: TGCGCCAGCAGCTTAGGGGTAATGGAGTCACCCCTACACTTT.

This clonotype was detected ten times or more. CDR3 nucleotide sequence: TGCAGCGCCTCGGAGGAGGCAGATACGCAGTATTTT. Translating it yields CSASEEADTQYF. This rearrangement joins TRBV29-1 to TRBJ2-3; a weak D match, TRBD2 (5 bases). V gave up 7 bases and J gave up 4 bases, with 12 bases separating them. CDR3 length: 12 amino acids. Germline V gene sequence: CDR1 SQVTM, CDR2 ANQGSEA.

This clonotype was recorded many times. J is TRBJ2-6 and V is TRBV2, with D possibly being TRBD1 or TRBD2 (6 bases each). Germline V lookup: CDR1 SNHLY, CDR2 FYNNEI. The CDR3 extends over 13 amino acids. The V end was cut by 8 bases, the J end by 4 bases, with 9 bases between. The CDR3 DNA is TGTGCCAGCGGGGGGCCCGGGGCCAACGTCCTGACTTTC. Translated: CASGGPGANVLTF.

This clonotype came up many times. CDR3 coding DNA: TGTGCCAGCAGTTACTTGTCCCGAGACAATGAGCAGTTCTTC. This translates into CASSYLSRDNEQFF. This sequence joins TRBV6-5 and TRBJ2-1, with D hard to call. The CDR3 runs 14 residues. V lost 1 base, J lost 5 bases, and 9 bases lay in between. Per the germline V gene, CDR1 is MNHEY and CDR2 is SVGAGI.

The chain uses TRBV24-1 and TRBJ1-5; a weak D match, TRBD1 (5 bases). CDR3 size: 16 residues. CDR1 and CDR2 from the germline V gene are KGHDR and SFDVKD. V was cut by 9 bases and J by 4 bases, with 21 bases left in between. The CDR3 spells CATADPGGPLNQPQHF. As DNA, the CDR3 is TGTGCCACCGCGGATCCCGGGGGACCGTTGAATCAGCCCCAGCATTTT.

This clonotype was recorded at least ten times. The rearrangement joins TRBV5-1 to TRBJ1-1; 9 positions agree with TRBD1. Germline assignment: CDR1 SGHRS and CDR2 YFSETQ. V shed 0 bases, J shed 1 base, and the junction held 4 bases outside the gene matches. The CDR3 is 16 residues long. The CDR3 DNA reads as TGCGCCAGCAGCTTGGGCTGGACAGGGGAGAACACTGAAGCTTTCTTT. Protein product: CASSLGWTGENTEAFF. The variable domain in full, completed from reference TRBV5-1 and TRBJ1-1, reads KAGVTQTPRYLIKTRGQQVTLSCSPISGHRSVSWYQQTPGQGLQFLFEYFSETQRNKGNFPGRFSGRQFSNSRSEMNVSTLELGDSALYLCASSLGWTGENTEAFFGQGTRLTVV.

This clonotype was detected only a few times. The chain links TRBV4-1 to TRBJ1-5; D is unclear. CDR3 length equals 14 residues. V dropped 1 base and J dropped 5 bases, with 9 bases sitting between them. Germline V lookup: CDR1 MGHRA, CDR2 YSYEKL. This CDR3 is CASSQGATYQPQHF. In nucleotides, the CDR3 is TGCGCCAGCAGCCAAGGGGCGACGTATCAGCCCCAGCATTTT.

This clonotype occurred many times. The chain carries TRBV7-2 and TRBJ2-3; D is unclear. The CDR3 is 12 residues long. Trimming took 6 bases from V and 2 from J, leaving 6 bases between them. Germline CDR1 and CDR2: SGHTA and FQGNSA. In DNA, the CDR3 is TGTGCCAGCAGTCGACTCACAGATACGCAGTATTTT. Translation gives CASSRLTDTQYF.

This clonotype was seen ten or more times. The chain uses TRBV3-1 and TRBJ2-5; D remains unclear. The CDR3 contains 15 residues. Germline CDR1 and CDR2: LGHDT and YNNKEL (reference sequence). V lost 6 bases, J lost 2 bases, and 16 bases lay in between. CDR3 in DNA: TGTGCCAGCAGGGCCCACGGAGCTGAACAAGAGACCCAGTACTTC. Its protein product is CASRAHGAEQETQYF.

This clonotype appeared many times. J is TRBJ2-1 and V is TRBV14; 11 positions match TRBD2. The junction had 1 base not matched to a gene; V was cut back by 6 bases and J by 0 bases. The V gene's germline CDR1 is SGHDN and CDR2 FVKESK. CDR3 length: 15 amino acids. CDR3 in DNA: TGTGCCAGCAGGGGGACTAGCGGCTCCTACAATGAGCAGTTCTTC. Translated, it gives CASRGTSGSYNEQFF.

This clonotype has a count of ten or more. CDR3 amino acids: CSARRVFRTSGDTRTDTQYF. The CDR3 DNA follows: TGCAGTGCCCGTAGAGTCTTCCGGACTAGCGGTGATACTCGCACAGATACGCAGTATTTT. J is TRBJ2-3 and V is TRBV20-1; 10 nucleotides match TRBD2. This CDR3 has 20 residues. V dropped 6 bases and J dropped 1; count of bases not matched to a gene: 22. From germline, CDR1 is DFQATT and CDR2 SNEGSKA (reference sequence).

In this sample, this clonotype turned up many times. The chain combines TRBV27 with TRBJ2-3; TRBD2 matches 7 bases. Trimming cost V 7 bases and J 3 bases; bases outside gene matches: 7. The germline gives CDR1 MNHEY, CDR2 SMNVEV (reference sequence). The CDR3 spans 14 residues. DNA for the CDR3: TGTGCCAGCAAGATGCGGGGGATAACAGATACGCAGTATTTT. This codes for CASKMRGITDTQYF.

This clonotype was observed many times. V is TRBV2 and J is TRBJ2-7; the match to TRBD2 covers 12 bases. The junction had 5 bases not matched to a gene; V was cut back by 8 bases and J by 3 bases. The CDR3 covers 14 residues. Germline V gene data show CDR1 as SNHLY and CDR2 as FYNNEI. The CDR3 region has the DNA TGTGCCAGCCGGACTAGCGGGGTTAACTACGAGCAGTACGTC. Protein product: CASRTSGVNYEQYV.